What follows are 18 T cell receptor beta chains derived from one specimen sequenced in a study of type 1 and type 2 diabetes patients. The PCR template was genomic DNA. The TCR beta CDR3 region was amplified using 30 forward and 13 reverse primers. TCRdb recomputed calls from the multiplex PCR reads with MiXCR, one row per CDR3 protein. The sample shows fewer than 300,000 distinct CDR3 sequences, roughly 50% of them seen only once. The sequencing input was peripheral blood mononuclear cells (PBMCs). The receptors derive from a man aged 18 to 29 with type 2 diabetes.

This clonotype appeared a few times. The chain links TRBV20-1 to TRBJ1-6; D is perhaps TRBD1 (5 bases). This CDR3 contains 16 residues. Trimming stripped 2 bases from V and 7 bases from J, with 18 bases between. Per the germline V gene, CDR1 is DFQATT and CDR2 is SNEGSKA (reference sequence). The CDR3 loop reads CSARMTRGLGNSPLHF. CDR3 in DNA: TGCAGTGCTAGAATGACGAGGGGACTCGGGAATTCACCCCTCCACTTT.

The chain recombines TRBV2 with TRBJ2-3; possible D gene TRBD1, 6 bases. Trimming removed 4 bases from V and 1 base from J, with 9 bases in between. Per the germline V gene, CDR1 is SNHLY and CDR2 is FYNNEI. The CDR3 extends over 14 amino acids. CDR3 in DNA: TGTGCCAGCAGTGGGGGGCGGGGCACAGATACGCAGTATTTT. Amino acid sequence: CASSGGRGTDTQYF.

CDR3 protein: CASSDAGQGNTEAFF. CDR3 nucleotide sequence: TGCGCCAGCAGTGACGCAGGACAGGGGAACACTGAAGCTTTCTTT. The chain combines TRBV10-1 with TRBJ1-1, with 8 bases that match TRBD1. This CDR3 has 15 amino acids. In germline, CDR1 is WNHNN, CDR2 SYGVQD (reference sequence). Trimming took 3 bases from V and 1 from J; bases not matched to a gene: 4.

This clonotype was picked up a small number of times. The chain is built from TRBV30 and TRBJ2-7; 10 nucleotides line up with TRBD1. The CDR3 sequence is 15 residues long. CDR1 GTSNPN and CDR2 SVGIG come from the germline V gene (reference sequence). V dropped 1 base and J dropped 7; count of bases not matched to a gene: 10. The CDR3 sequence is CAWSATDRGPGEQYF. The DNA for the CDR3 is TGTGCCTGGAGTGCTACAGACAGGGGGCCGGGGGAGCAGTACTTC.

The chain recombines TRBV10-3 with TRBJ1-1; 9 positions match TRBD1. The V and J ends lost 0 bases and 5 bases, in that order; junction bases with no gene match: 7. Germline-derived CDR1 and CDR2 are ENHRY and SYGVKD. CDR3 size: 16 residues. The CDR3 protein is CAISESGQGGVTEAFF. The DNA for the CDR3 is TGTGCCATCAGTGAGTCGGGACAGGGAGGAGTGACTGAAGCTTTCTTT.

The count of this clonotype is one. This rearrangement joins TRBV2 to TRBJ1-2; TRBD1 is a possible D gene (6 bases). This CDR3 is 17 amino acids long. Germline V CDR1 and CDR2: SNHLY, FYNNEI. Trimming took off 8 bases at V and 1 base at J, with 23 bases between the two ends. Written as DNA, the CDR3 is TGTGCCAGCCATGACCCCTCTACCTGGACAGATAACTATGGCTACACCTTC. Its translation is CASHDPSTWTDNYGYTF.

Concerning this clonotype: One end of the junction does not line up with germline, which may come from a read error. This chain joins TRBV7-2 and TRBJ2-5; a weak D match, TRBD1 (6 bases). Germline V gives CDR1 SGHTA, CDR2 FQGNSA. The length of the CDR3 is 18 residues. CDR3 in DNA: TGTGCCAGCAGCCCCCTAGGTGGCAGGGGTTTAGAGAAAGAGGCCCAGTACTTC. Residues: CASSPLGGRGLEKEAQYF.

At least ten counts were recorded for this clonotype. The chain couples TRBV10-2 to TRBJ1-1, with D possibly TRBD1 on 6 matching bases. V lost 4 bases, J lost 5 bases, and 8 bases lay in between. The CDR3 covers 12 residues. Looked up from germline, CDR1 is WSHSY and CDR2 is SAAADI. CDR3: CASSATGTEAFF. CDR3 nucleotides: TGCGCCAGCAGTGCTACAGGGACTGAAGCTTTCTTT.

Regarding this clonotype: One junction end does not reproduce the germline sequence, and a read error may be involved. V usage is TRBV12-3 or TRBV12-4 and J usage is TRBJ1-6; 7 nucleotides align to TRBD1. CDR3 length: 15 residues. For the CDR3, the DNA is TGTGCTAGCAGTCGACAGGGATCCTATAATTCACCCCTCCACTTT. Amino acid sequence: CASSRQGSYNSPLHF.

This sequence joins TRBV29-1 and TRBJ2-3; D is unclear. Germline CDR1 reads SQVTM; CDR2 reads ANQGSEA. Trimming took off 6 bases at V and 1 base at J, with 14 bases between the two ends. The CDR3 extends over 14 amino acids. CDR3 amino acids: CSVGLSLGTDTQYF. The CDR3, as DNA: TGCAGCGTGGGTTTGAGCCTGGGCACAGATACGCAGTATTTT.

The CDR3 DNA is TGCGCCAGCAGCTCTATTTGGGGGGGTGCCACTGAAGCTTTCTTT. Translated, it gives CASSSIWGGATEAFF. The V and J genes are TRBV5-1 and TRBJ1-1; D perhaps matches TRBD1 (5 bases). Trimming pared 3 bases from V and 4 bases from J, leaving 16 bases between. The CDR3 is 15 amino acids. Germline V lookup: CDR1 SGHRS, CDR2 YFSETQ.

This clonotype was seen more than once but under ten times. The chain is built from TRBV6-5 and TRBJ2-2; perhaps D is TRBD1 or TRBD2 (5 bases each). This CDR3 is 16 amino acids long. V was shortened by 0 bases and J by 0 bases, with 8 bases between the two germline ends. Germline CDR1 and CDR2: MNHEY and SVGAGI. CDR3 nucleotide sequence: TGTGCCAGCAGTTACTCGGTGGGGGCGAACACCGGGGAGCTGTTTTTT. Residues: CASSYSVGANTGELFF.

The chain has TRBV20-1 and TRBJ2-7; TRBD2 is a possible D gene (6 bases). V shed 0 bases and J shed 0 bases, with 12 bases lying between them. Germline-derived CDR1 and CDR2 are DFQATT and SNEGSKA (reference sequence). CDR3 size: 15 residues. CDR3 loop: CSARDLVADSYEQYF. CDR3 DNA: TGCAGTGCTAGAGATTTAGTAGCGGACTCCTACGAGCAGTACTTC.

As concerns this clonotype: At one boundary the junction diverges from the germline segment, which might be a read error. This rearrangement joins TRBV12-3 or TRBV12-4 to TRBJ1-1, with 7 bases lining up with TRBD1. CDR3 length: 13 residues. The CDR3 DNA is TGTGCCAGCGCGGAACAGGGGAACACTGAAGCTCTCTTT. Translated: CASAEQGNTEALF.

This clonotype turned up a few times. This chain uses TRBV20-1 with TRBJ1-2; D might be TRBD1 (5 bases). The CDR3 spans 15 residues. Germline CDR1 is DFQATT and CDR2 is SNEGSKA (reference sequence). V was clipped by 6 bases and J by 0 bases, with 17 bases between them. CDR3 in amino acids: CSARKQETPNYGYTF. CDR3 nucleotide sequence: TGCAGTGCCAGGAAACAGGAAACGCCTAACTATGGCTACACCTTC.

The chain is built from TRBV15 and TRBJ2-7; no clear D. The closer fit of TRBJ2-5 to the DNA end suggests the J call may be wrong. The CDR3 covers 11 residues. Per germline, CDR1 LNHNV and CDR2 YYDKDF (reference sequence). The CDR3 sequence: CATSRLETQYF. CDR3 nucleotide sequence: TGTGCCACCAGCAGATTGGAGACCCAGTACTTC.

The V gene is TRBV10-3, the J gene TRBJ2-5; 11 bases fit TRBD2. The germline gives CDR1 ENHRY, CDR2 SYGVKD. Unmatched junction bases numbered 4, after V lost 5 bases and J lost 2 bases. This CDR3 has 15 residues. CDR3 in DNA: TGTGCCATCAGTCTAGCGGGGGGTGAACAAGAGACCCAGTACTTC. This codes for CAISLAGGEQETQYF.

This clonotype was recorded once. This chain connects TRBV27 to TRBJ2-3; unclear D gene. This CDR3 region has 14 residues. Germline lookup yields CDR1 MNHEY and CDR2 SMNVEV (reference sequence). Trimming took off 8 bases at V and 0 bases at J, with 12 bases between the two ends. Here the CDR3 DNA reads TGTGCCAGCTCCCCACTTCTCAGCACAGATACGCAGTATTTT. Translating gives CASSPLLSTDTQYF.